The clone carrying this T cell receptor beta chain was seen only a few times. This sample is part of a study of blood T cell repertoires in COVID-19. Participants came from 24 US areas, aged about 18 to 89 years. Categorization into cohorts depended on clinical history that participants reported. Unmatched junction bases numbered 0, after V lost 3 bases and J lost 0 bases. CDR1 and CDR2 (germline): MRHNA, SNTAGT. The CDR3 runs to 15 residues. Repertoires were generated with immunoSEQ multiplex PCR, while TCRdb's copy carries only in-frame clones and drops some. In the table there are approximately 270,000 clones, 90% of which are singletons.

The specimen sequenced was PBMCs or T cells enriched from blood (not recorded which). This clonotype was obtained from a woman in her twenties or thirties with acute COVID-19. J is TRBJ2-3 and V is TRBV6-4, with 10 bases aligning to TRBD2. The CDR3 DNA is TGTGCCAGCAGTGAGGGACTAGCGAGCACAGATACGCAGTATTTT. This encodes CASSEGLASTDTQYF.